The next 21 T cell receptor beta chains were all read from a single sample in a study of blood T cell repertoires in COVID-19. The protocol was immunoSEQ multiplex PCR, while the TCRdb copy is restricted to in-frame clones and leaves out a portion. The table has hundreds of thousands of clones, roughly 90% seen once. Sequenced input: peripheral blood. These receptors were collected from a woman in her 30s with active or convalescent COVID-19.

About this clone: This sample also contains other DNA sequences that code for the same CDR3. The chain uses TRBV12-3 or TRBV12-4 and TRBJ2-3; tentatively, D is TRBD2 (6 bases). This CDR3 region has 12 residues. The V gene lost 5 bases and the J gene lost 8 bases, with 11 bases spanning the gap. CDR3 nucleotide sequence: TGTGCCAGCAGTCTGACTAGTTCTACGCAGTATTTT. It specifies CASSLTSSTQYF.

V is TRBV12-3 or TRBV12-4 and J is TRBJ1-4; D is uncertain. V dropped 5 bases and J dropped 7 bases, with 11 bases sitting between them. The CDR3 spans 13 residues. The CDR3 sequence: CASSAHSGEKLFF. CDR3 DNA: TGTGCCAGCAGTGCCCATAGTGGTGAAAAACTGTTTTTT.

This sequence joins TRBV5-4 and TRBJ1-2; TRBD1 matches at 9 bases. The CDR3 has 16 amino acids. Germline trimming cut 2 bases from V and 6 bases from J; bases unmatched to any gene: 11. Germline CDR1 is SGHNT and CDR2 is YYREEE (reference sequence). CDR3 amino acids: CASSFRTGAQGDGYTF. CDR3 bases: TGTGCCAGCAGCTTCCGGACAGGGGCCCAGGGTGATGGCTACACCTTC.

This clone was seen once. The rearrangement joins TRBV7-6 to TRBJ1-1; the match to TRBD1 covers 7 bases. Germline V gives CDR1 SGHVS, CDR2 FNYEAQ. The trim removed 5 bases at V and 1 base at J, leaving 7 bases unmatched. The CDR3 runs to 15 residues. CDR3 DNA sequence: TGTGCCAGCAGCCATCGACAGGGACCGAACACTGAAGCTTTCTTT. This encodes CASSHRQGPNTEAFF.

Concerning this clone itself: Sequence at one end of the junction differs from germline and may be a read error. CDR3 sequence: CASSVGVAGATTSEKLFF. CDR3 DNA: TGCGCCAGCAGCGTTGGGGTGGCAGGGGCCACAACTAGTGAAAAACTGTTTTTT. The genes are TRBV5-1 and TRBJ1-4; D may be TRBD1 (6 bases). This CDR3 is 18 amino acids long. Germline V gene lookup returns CDR1 SGHRS and CDR2 YFSETQ.

The chain employs TRBV5-1 and TRBJ1-6, with a weak D call TRBD1 (6 bases). CDR1 and CDR2 (germline): SGHRS, YFSETQ. CDR3 length: 15 residues. Trimming took 4 bases from V and 8 from J, leaving 16 bases between them. The CDR3 protein is CASSIRQAADSPLHF. The CDR3 bases are TGCGCCAGCAGCATAAGACAGGCGGCGGATTCACCCCTCCACTTT.

V and J are TRBV6-1 and TRBJ2-3; a weak D match, TRBD2 (5 bases). This CDR3 region has 18 residues. From germline, CDR1 is MNHNS and CDR2 SASEGT. Deletions cut 4 bases from V and 0 bases from J, with 20 bases between. The CDR3 spells CASSATFRGFASTDTQYF. The CDR3 DNA follows: TGTGCCAGCAGTGCCACCTTCCGGGGATTCGCTAGCACAGATACGCAGTATTTT.

Comments on this clone: The same CDR3 arises from other DNA sequences in this sample as well. V gene TRBV6-1 combines with J gene TRBJ1-6; tentative D call: TRBD1 (6 bases). The V gene's germline CDR1 is MNHNS and CDR2 SASEGT. The CDR3 length is 14 residues. V lost 2 bases, J lost 5 bases, and 7 bases lay in between. CDR3 sequence (DNA): TGTGCCAGCAGTGAAAGGGGGAATAATTCACCCCTCCACTTT. Residues: CASSERGNNSPLHF.

This chain joins TRBV5-6 and TRBJ2-3; D is perhaps TRBD2 (6 bases). The V end lost 1 base, the J end lost 1 base, and 7 bases lay between the germline ends. CDR3 size: 14 residues. The germline V gene has CDR1 SGHDT and CDR2 YYEEEE. The CDR3 reads CASSLPGGTDTQYF. CDR3 DNA: TGTGCCAGCAGCTTGCCGGGGGGCACAGATACGCAGTATTTT.

This clone was counted once. The chain joins TRBV5-4 to TRBJ2-1; 14 positions agree with TRBD2. The germline V gene has CDR1 SGHNT and CDR2 YYREEE (reference sequence). Losses at the gene ends were 0 bases for V and 5 bases for J; bases not matched to a gene: 10. The length of the CDR3 is 19 residues. CDR3 loop: CASSLVGTSGRGEDNEQFF. DNA for the CDR3: TGTGCCAGCAGCTTGGTCGGGACTAGCGGGAGAGGGGAGGACAATGAGCAGTTCTTC. The full variable domain, in which reference TRBV5-4 and TRBJ2-1 provide the parts outside the CDR3, is ETGVTQSPTHLIKTRGQQVTLRCSSQSGHNTVSWYQQALGQGPQFIFQYYREEENGRGNFPPRFSGLQFPNYSSELNVNALELDDSALYLCASSLVGTSGRGEDNEQFFGPGTRLTVL.

The rearrangement links TRBV4-1 to TRBJ1-3, with D uncertain. The V gene lost 3 bases and the J gene lost 2 bases, with 11 bases spanning the gap. The V gene's germline CDR1 is MGHRA and CDR2 YSYEKL. The CDR3 spans 15 residues. The CDR3 reads CASSQLDNPGNTIYF. The CDR3 nucleotides read TGCGCCAGCAGCCAGTTAGACAACCCTGGAAACACCATATATTTT.

This sequence joins TRBV4-1 and TRBJ2-1; 7 bases align to TRBD2. V lost 3 bases, J lost 9 bases, and 2 bases stayed unmatched. Germline values: CDR1 MGHRA, CDR2 YSYEKL. The CDR3 sequence is 12 residues long. As DNA, the CDR3 is TGCGCCAGCAGCCAGATAGCGGGTGAGCAGTTCTTC. It translates to CASSQIAGEQFF.

The rearrangement joins TRBV11-2 to TRBJ1-6; weak D call: TRBD1 (5 bases). Germline V gene sequence: CDR1 SGHAT, CDR2 FQNNGV. This CDR3 has 13 amino acids. Trimming took 5 bases from V and 8 from J, leaving 10 bases between them. CDR3 amino acids: CASSTDRYSPLHF. In DNA, the CDR3 is TGTGCCAGCAGCACTGACAGATATTCACCCCTCCACTTT.

The rearrangement uses TRBV5-1 and TRBJ1-4; maybe TRBD1 (5 bases). The germline V and J ends were trimmed by 0 bases and 3 bases, with 6 bases remaining between them. CDR1 is SGHRS and CDR2 is YFSETQ in the germline V gene. The CDR3 has 14 residues. The CDR3: CASSLEGANEKLFF. CDR3 nucleotides: TGCGCCAGCAGCTTGGAAGGGGCTAATGAAAAACTGTTTTTT.

The chain combines TRBV19 with TRBJ1-5, with 7 bases fitting TRBD1. Germline lookup yields CDR1 LNHDA and CDR2 SQIVND (reference sequence). V lost 7 bases to trimming and J lost 2 bases; unmatched junction nucleotides: 8. The CDR3 is 15 residues long. CDR3 sequence: CASTNRGPRNQPQHF. CDR3 in DNA: TGTGCCAGTACAAACAGGGGACCTCGCAATCAGCCCCAGCATTTT.

The chain carries TRBV7-2 and TRBJ1-3; 7 nucleotides agree with TRBD1. The CDR3 is 15 amino acids. Germline CDR1 SGHTA, CDR2 FQGNSA. Unmatched junction bases numbered 2, after V lost 3 bases and J lost 0 bases. The CDR3 spells CASSFDRASGNTIYF. CDR3 in DNA: TGTGCCAGCAGCTTCGACAGGGCCTCTGGAAACACCATATATTTT.

The rearrangement links TRBV15 to TRBJ1-5; 10 bases map to TRBD1. The CDR3 spans 18 residues. The ends lost 0 bases at V and 0 bases at J; junction bases unmatched: 5. Looked up from germline, CDR1 is LNHNV and CDR2 is YYDKDF (reference sequence). CDR3 nucleotide sequence: TGTGCCACCAGCAGAGATCCGGGACAGGGGTATAGCAATCAGCCCCAGCATTTT. It codes for CATSRDPGQGYSNQPQHF. Supplemented by reference TRBV15 and TRBJ1-5, the full variable domain reads DAMVIQNPRYQVTQFGKPVTLSCSQTLNHNVMYWYQQKSSQAPKLLFHYYDKDFNNEADTPDNFQSRRPNTSFCFLDIRSPGLGDTAMYLCATSRDPGQGYSNQPQHFGDGTRLSIL.

The rearrangement uses TRBV5-6 and TRBJ2-5, with 15 bases lining up with TRBD2. The length of the CDR3 is 17 residues. Germline values: CDR1 SGHDT, CDR2 YYEEEE. J lost 5 bases, V lost 0 bases, and 5 bases had no gene match. The CDR3 reads CASSLVGLAGGQETQYF. DNA of the CDR3: TGTGCCAGCAGCTTGGTAGGACTAGCGGGAGGGCAGGAGACCCAGTACTTC.

The J gene is TRBJ1-6, the V gene TRBV4-1; D perhaps matches TRBD1 (5 bases). With 4 bases removed from V and 12 bases from J, the gap between germline ends came to 19 bases. This CDR3 has 15 amino acids. CDR1 and CDR2 from the germline V gene are MGHRA and YSYEKL. CDR3 bases: TGCGCCAGCAGCCTCGGGGGGGAATCGGAGTTACCCCTCCACTTT. This codes for CASSLGGESELPLHF.

The chain carries TRBV25-1 and TRBJ2-5, with 9 bases aligning to TRBD2. Germline lookup yields CDR1 MGHDK and CDR2 SYGVNS. The CDR3 runs to 15 residues. The trim removed 3 bases at V and 5 bases at J, leaving 7 bases unmatched. In nucleotides, the CDR3 is TGTGCCAGCAGTGAGGGAGGCGGGAGGGTGGAGACCCAGTACTTC. This codes for CASSEGGGRVETQYF.

About this clone: The sample contains more than one DNA sequence encoding this CDR3. The V call is TRBV18, the J call TRBJ1-2; 7 bases agree with TRBD1. V lost 1 base and J lost 8; bases outside the gene matches: 4. Germline assignment: CDR1 KGHSH and CDR2 LQKENI. The CDR3 sequence is 13 residues long. CDR3 loop: CASSPRQGDGYTF. In DNA form, the CDR3 reads TGTGCCAGCTCACCACGGCAGGGGGACGGCTACACCTTC.